The clone carrying this T cell receptor (beta chain) was seen at least ten times. This sample stems from a study of metastatic and nonmetastatic thyroid tumors. The overall study: Malignant thyroid and benign thyroid patients provided blood and tumor or nodule tissue whose repertoires were compared.

None of the patients had undergone any treatment ahead of thyroid surgery. Per the germline V gene, CDR1 is SGHVS and CDR2 is FQNEAQ. Trimming took 0 bases from V and 1 from J; bases not matched to a gene: 2. The CDR3 is 17 amino acids. Methods used by the authors: Clinicopathological groups supplied CDR3 differences that were used to build a distant-metastasis classifier for papillary thyroid cancer. Through MiXCR, TCRdb re-clonotyped the PCR reads. V and J calls and clone size were set by TCRdb, not the authors. The data hold about 27,000 clones, with roughly 15% observed a single time. The V gene is TRBV7-8, the J gene TRBJ2-5, with 13 bases that match TRBD2. This receptor was taken from a male donor with papillary thyroid cancer or a benign thyroid nodule (not recorded which). Some clones in this sample may be carry-over from other donors' samples. The sequencing input was blood. CDR3 nucleotide sequence: TGTGCCAGCAGCTTAGCGGGACTAGCGGGGCCCCAAGAGACCCAGTACTTC. This gives the protein CASSLAGLAGPQETQYF.